Below, one T cell receptor beta chain is given with its context. Its cognate antigen has yet to be identified. One base away there is no much larger clone; base qualities are not given. Collaborating institutions collected whole blood in K2EDTA tubes following their own protocols. For TCRbeta analysis, collaborators shipped samples in one of three forms: frozen whole blood, isolated PBMCs, or DNA extracted from either of those sample types. The data originate from a study of blood T cell repertoires in COVID-19 (TCRdb year 2020). The study in broad terms: Samples from collaborators originated in the United States, Italy and Spain and spanned both the acute and convalescent phases of COVID-19. The prospective study material was composed of cDNA or gDNA derived from T cells, B-cell-depleted T cells, or PBMCs. Subjects who had been exposed to COVID-19, were actively infected with it, or had recovered from it provided the deeply sampled blood TCRbeta repertoires that made up the dataset. The repertoires were released in a freely available public database intended as a resource for research on the immune response to SARS-CoV-2. The samples were drawn from two sources: the first 160 participants of the ongoing ImmuneRACE study, and 1,200 or so subjects contributed by 6 global collaborators. A de-identified subject ID, COVID-19 status, age in years and sex were almost always included in the sample metadata. Where HLA class I and class II types were available, the types were taken from metadata supplied by the sample provider, not from assay-based typing.

Counted from cysteine to phenylalanine, this CDR3 has 19 amino acids. CDR3 DNA only is kept here, 57 bases in frame from base 1. From the germline V gene, CDR1 is SGHDN and CDR2 is FVKESK. Germline trimming: 4 bases from V, 4 bases from J; junction bases outside gene matches: 19. The research as a whole found: The amount of clinical and demographic metadata varied by source and participant and was provided uncurated.

TCRbeta CDR3 regions were amplified from genomic DNA by means of the immunoSEQ Assay, a bias-controlled multiplex PCR. The original methods were these. Nucleated cell counts per sample were estimated from amplification of reference gene primers within the assay. To quantify the absolute abundance of each unique TCRbeta CDR3 rearrangement, sequence reads were collapsed and filtered. For each sample, productive Simpson clonality was calculated by taking the square root of Simpson's diversity index across productive rearrangements. TCRdb retrieved this table from immuneACCESS and kept in-frame rearrangements only. Not all clones are present; in checked studies, unresolved V genes account for under half, and no reason is known for the remainder. D and trimming were read from the DNA, whereas the V and J calls and clone size are those reported in that table. The sample contains some 200,000 clones, about 85% of them found a single time. 9.8% of the sample is in the top ten clones.

This receptor was obtained from a woman at least 80 years old with acute or convalescent COVID-19. The chain uses TRBV14 and TRBJ2-3; 8 nucleotides in the junction match TRBD2. Sample: peripheral blood. This receptor carries the CDR3 CASSRVRGLVRPGADTQYF. The sequenced DNA is TGTGCCAGCAGCCGAGTAAGGGGACTAGTGAGACCCGGAGCAGATACGCAGTATTTT.